The 2 T cell receptor beta chains given below trace back to one sample, sequenced in a study of T cell repertoires in cytomegalovirus infection. TCRdb independently ran MiXCR on the reads; one entry per CDR3 protein. The table includes approximately 150,000 distinct CDR3 sequences, roughly a sixth detected once. Specimen: CD8+ T cells from PBMCs. The receptor set was obtained from a human donor in good health (CMV status not recorded). Some clones in this sample may be carry-over from other donors' samples.

This clonotype was seen only a few times. This chain links TRBV15 with TRBJ1-1, with unresolved D. The germline V and J ends were trimmed by 3 bases and 5 bases, with 13 bases remaining between them. The CDR3 runs to 14 residues. Germline V CDR1 and CDR2: LNHNV, YYDKDF (reference sequence). CDR3 sequence (DNA): TGTGCCACCAGCAGGGTAGGGAGAAGGACTGAAGCTTTCTTT. This translates into CATSRVGRRTEAFF.

The V call is TRBV14, the J call TRBJ2-1, with TRBD1 matching over 8 bases. There are 15 residues in the CDR3. Germline lookup yields CDR1 SGHDN and CDR2 FVKESK. V dropped 4 bases and J dropped 6; count of bases not matched to a gene: 8. The CDR3 loop reads CASSPRQGKGNEQFF. CDR3 bases: TGTGCCAGCAGCCCGCGACAGGGGAAAGGCAATGAGCAGTTCTTC.